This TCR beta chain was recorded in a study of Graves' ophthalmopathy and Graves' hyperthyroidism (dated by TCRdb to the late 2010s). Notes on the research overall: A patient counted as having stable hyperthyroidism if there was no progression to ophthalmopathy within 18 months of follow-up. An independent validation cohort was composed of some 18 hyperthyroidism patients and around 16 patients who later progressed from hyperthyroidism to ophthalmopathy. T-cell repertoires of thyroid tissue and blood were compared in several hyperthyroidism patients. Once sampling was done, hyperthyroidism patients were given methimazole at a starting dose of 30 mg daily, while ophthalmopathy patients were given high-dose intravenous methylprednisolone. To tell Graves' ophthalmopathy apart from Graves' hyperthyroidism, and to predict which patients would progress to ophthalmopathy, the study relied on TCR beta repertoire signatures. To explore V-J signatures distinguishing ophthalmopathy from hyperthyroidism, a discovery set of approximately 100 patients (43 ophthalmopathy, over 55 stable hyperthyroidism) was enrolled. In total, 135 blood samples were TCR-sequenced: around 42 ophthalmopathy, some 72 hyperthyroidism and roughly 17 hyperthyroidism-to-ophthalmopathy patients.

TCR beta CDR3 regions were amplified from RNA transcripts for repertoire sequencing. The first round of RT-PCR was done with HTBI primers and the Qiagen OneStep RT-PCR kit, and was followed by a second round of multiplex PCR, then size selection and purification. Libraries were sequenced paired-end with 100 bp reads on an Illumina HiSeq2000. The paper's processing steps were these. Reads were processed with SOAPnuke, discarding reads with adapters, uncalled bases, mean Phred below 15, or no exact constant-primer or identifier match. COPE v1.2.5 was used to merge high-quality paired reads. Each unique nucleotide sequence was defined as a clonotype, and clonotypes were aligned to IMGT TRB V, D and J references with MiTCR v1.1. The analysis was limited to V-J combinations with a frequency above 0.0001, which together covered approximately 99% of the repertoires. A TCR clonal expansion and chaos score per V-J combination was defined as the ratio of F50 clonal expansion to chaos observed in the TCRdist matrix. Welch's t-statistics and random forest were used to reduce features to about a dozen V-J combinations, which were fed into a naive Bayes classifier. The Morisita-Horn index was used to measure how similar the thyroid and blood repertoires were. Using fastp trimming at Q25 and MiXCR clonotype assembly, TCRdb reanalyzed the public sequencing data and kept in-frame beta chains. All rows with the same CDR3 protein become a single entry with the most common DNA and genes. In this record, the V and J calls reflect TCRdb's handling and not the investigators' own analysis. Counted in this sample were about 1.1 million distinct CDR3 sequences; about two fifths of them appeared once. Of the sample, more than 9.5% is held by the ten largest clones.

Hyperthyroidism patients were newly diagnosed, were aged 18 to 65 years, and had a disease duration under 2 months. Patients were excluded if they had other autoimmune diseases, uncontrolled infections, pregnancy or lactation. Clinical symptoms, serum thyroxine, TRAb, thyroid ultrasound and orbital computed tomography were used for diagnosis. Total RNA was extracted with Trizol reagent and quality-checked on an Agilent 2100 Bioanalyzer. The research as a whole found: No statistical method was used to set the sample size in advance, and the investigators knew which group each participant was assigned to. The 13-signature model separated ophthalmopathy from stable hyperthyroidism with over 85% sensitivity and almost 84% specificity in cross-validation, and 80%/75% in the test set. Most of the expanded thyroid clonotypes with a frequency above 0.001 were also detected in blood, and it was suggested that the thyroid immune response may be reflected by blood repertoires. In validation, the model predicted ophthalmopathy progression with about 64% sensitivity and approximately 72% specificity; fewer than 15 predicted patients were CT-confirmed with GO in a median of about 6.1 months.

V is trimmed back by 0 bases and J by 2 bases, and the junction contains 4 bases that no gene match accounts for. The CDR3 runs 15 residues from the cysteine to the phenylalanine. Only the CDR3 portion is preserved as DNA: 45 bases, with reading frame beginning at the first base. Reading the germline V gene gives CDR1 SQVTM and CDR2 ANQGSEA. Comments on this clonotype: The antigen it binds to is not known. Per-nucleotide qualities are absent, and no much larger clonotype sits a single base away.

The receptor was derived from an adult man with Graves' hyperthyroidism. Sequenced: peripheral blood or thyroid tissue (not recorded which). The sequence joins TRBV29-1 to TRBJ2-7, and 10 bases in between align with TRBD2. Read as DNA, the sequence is TGCAGCGTTGAAGATGGAGCGGGAGGGACCTACGAGCAGTACTTC. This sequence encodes CSVEDGAGGTYEQYF.